One sample yielded the 27 T cell receptor beta chains listed below, sequenced in a study of OX40 agonist ivuxolimab in advanced cancers. Repertoires were generated with immunoSEQ multiplex PCR, while TCRdb's copy carries only in-frame clones and drops some. The sample has 65,000 to 80,000 clones, about nine tenths seen once. The specimen was CD4+ or CD8+ T cells sorted from blood, collected in a trial of the OX40 agonist ivuxolimab. All receptors derive from an adult with an advanced solid tumor such as melanoma, head and neck, liver or kidney cancer.

This clone was seen a few times. This chain links TRBV7-2 with TRBJ1-4; D unresolved. The V gene's germline CDR1 is SGHTA and CDR2 FQGNSA. The CDR3 runs to 13 residues. Trimming stripped 5 bases from V and 2 bases from J, with 6 bases between. The CDR3 is CASSPRTNEKLFF. In DNA, the CDR3 is TGTGCCAGCAGCCCACGGACTAATGAAAAACTGTTTTTT.

DNA for the CDR3: TGCAGCGTTGAAGTGAGAGGTGGAAACACCATATATTTT. Residues: CSVEVRGGNTIYF. The chain combines TRBV29-1 with TRBJ1-3; no reliable D call. Germline V gene sequence: CDR1 SQVTM, CDR2 ANQGSEA. V gave up 1 base and J gave up 3 bases, with 7 bases separating them. The CDR3 runs 13 residues.

This clone was recorded only once. The V gene is TRBV4-3, the J gene TRBJ2-3; TRBD2 matches at 13 bases. In germline, CDR1 is LGHNA, CDR2 YSLEER. The CDR3 loop spans 18 amino acids. V was pared by 0 bases and J by 0 bases, with 3 bases of the junction left unmatched. The CDR3 spells CASSQDWTSGRSTDTQYF. The CDR3 DNA reads TGCGCCAGCAGCCAAGATTGGACTAGCGGGAGAAGCACAGATACGCAGTATTTT.

This rearrangement joins TRBV7-2 to TRBJ2-1; D is ambiguous. CDR1 and CDR2 (germline): SGHTA, FQGNSA. The CDR3 runs to 15 residues. Deletions cut 5 bases from V and 0 bases from J, with 11 bases between. This CDR3 is CASSPQKSSYNEQFF. The CDR3 bases are TGTGCCAGCAGCCCACAGAAGAGCTCCTACAATGAGCAGTTCTTC.

The DNA of the CDR3 is TGTGCCAGCAGTTACTTCGGAGGGGAGGATAGTGGCTACACCTTC. Residues: CASSYFGGEDSGYTF. The chain combines TRBV6-5 with TRBJ1-2; possibly TRBD1 for D (5 bases). The germline gives CDR1 MNHEY, CDR2 SVGAGI. The CDR3 totals 15 residues. The V gene lost 1 base and the J gene lost 7 bases, with 16 bases spanning the gap.

V and J are TRBV15 and TRBJ2-7; TRBD2 aligns across 9 bases. The V and J ends lost 0 bases and 7 bases, in that order; junction bases with no gene match: 4. The length of the CDR3 is 14 residues. Germline CDR1 is LNHNV and CDR2 is YYDKDF (reference sequence). Here the CDR3 reads CATSRDLAGREQYF. In nucleotides, the CDR3 is TGTGCCACCAGCAGAGACCTAGCGGGACGGGAGCAGTACTTC. Looking up the rest from reference TRBV15 and TRBJ2-7 gives the full variable domain: DAMVIQNPRYQVTQFGKPVTLSCSQTLNHNVMYWYQQKSSQAPKLLFHYYDKDFNNEADTPDNFQSRRPNTSFCFLDIRSPGLGDTAMYLCATSRDLAGREQYFGPGTRLTVT.

This chain connects TRBV10-3 to TRBJ1-2; 7 bases are shared with TRBD1. With 6 bases clipped from V and 3 bases from J, the junction kept 4 bases outside the gene matches. The CDR3 is 13 residues long. Per the germline V gene, CDR1 is ENHRY and CDR2 is SYGVKD. CDR3 DNA: TGTGCCATCAGGACAGGGAAAGACTATGGCTACACCTTC. This translates into CAIRTGKDYGYTF.

V and J are TRBV6-5 and TRBJ2-7, with D possibly being TRBD1 or TRBD2 (5 bases each). V gave up 5 bases and J gave up 1 base, with 15 bases separating them. Germline V lookup: CDR1 MNHEY, CDR2 SVGAGI. This CDR3 contains 15 residues. CDR3 sequence: CASSAAGTLSYEQYF. In nucleotides, the CDR3 is TGTGCCAGCAGTGCCGCTGGGACCCTATCCTACGAGCAGTACTTC.

This chain joins TRBV11-2 and TRBJ2-2, with D perhaps TRBD1 or TRBD2 (5 bases each). The CDR3 is 17 amino acids. V was trimmed by 4 bases and J by 3 bases, leaving 18 bases between them. Germline V CDR1 and CDR2: SGHAT, FQNNGV. CDR3 region: CASSSILGRSYTGELFF. As DNA, the CDR3 is TGTGCCAGCAGCTCTATACTGGGACGGTCCTACACCGGGGAGCTGTTTTTT. The variable domain in full, with the rest retrieved from reference TRBV11-2 and TRBJ2-2, is EAGVAQSPRYKIIEKRQSVAFWCNPISGHATLYWYQQILGQGPKLLIQFQNNGVVDDSQLPKDRFSAERLKGVDSTLKIQPAKLEDSAVYLCASSSILGRSYTGELFFGEGSRLTVL.

The rearrangement links TRBV7-2 to TRBJ2-5; 12 nucleotides line up with TRBD2. The CDR3 is 15 amino acids. Germline V gene data show CDR1 as SGHTA and CDR2 as FQGNSA. The ends lost 5 bases at V and 3 bases at J; junction bases unmatched: 4. The CDR3 loop reads CASSPGLAGKETQYF. The CDR3 DNA sequence: TGTGCCAGCAGCCCCGGACTAGCGGGAAAAGAGACCCAGTACTTC. Full variable domain (rest looked up from reference TRBV7-2 and TRBJ2-5): GAGVSQSPSNKVTEKGKDVELRCDPISGHTALYWYRQSLGQGLEFLIYFQGNSAPDKSGLPSDRFSAERTGGSVSTLTIQRTQQEDSAVYLCASSPGLAGKETQYFGPGTRLLVL.

The V gene is TRBV7-2, the J gene TRBJ2-6, with unresolved D. The CDR3 is made up of 18 amino acids. CDR1 is SGHTA and CDR2 is FQGNSA in the germline V gene. V lost 1 base and J lost 2, with 15 bases in between. The CDR3 DNA sequence: TGTGCCAGCAGCTTAGTTTCTTTCAGGTCTACTGGGGCCAACGTCCTGACTTTC. It translates to CASSLVSFRSTGANVLTF.

This chain links TRBV5-4 with TRBJ1-5; D is uncertain. The CDR3 is made up of 12 amino acids. V was trimmed by 6 bases and J by 0 bases, leaving 4 bases between them. Germline CDR1 reads SGHNT; CDR2 reads YYREEE (reference sequence). The CDR3 reads CASKDSNQPQHF. CDR3 sequence (DNA): TGTGCCAGCAAGGATAGCAATCAGCCCCAGCATTTT.

In DNA form, the CDR3 reads TGTGCCAGCTCACCCCGGGACAGCCTCTCTGGAAACACCATATATTTT. Amino acid sequence: CASSPRDSLSGNTIYF. This chain links TRBV18 with TRBJ1-3; TRBD1 matches at 7 bases. V shed 3 bases and J 0 bases; nucleotides not matched to a gene: 5. Germline V lookup: CDR1 KGHSH, CDR2 LQKENI. CDR3 size: 16 residues.

J is TRBJ2-6 and V is TRBV2; TRBD1 agrees at 7 bases. The CDR3 spans 17 residues. The junction had 12 bases not matched to a gene; V was cut back by 10 bases and J by 0 bases. Germline V gives CDR1 SNHLY, CDR2 FYNNEI. The DNA of the CDR3 is TGTGCCACCATTCAGACAGGGTCCTACTCTGGGGCCAACGTCCTGACTTTC. Protein sequence: CATIQTGSYSGANVLTF.

The chain couples TRBV19 to TRBJ2-2; weak D call: TRBD1 (6 bases). CDR1 and CDR2 from the germline V gene are LNHDA and SQIVND (reference sequence). V shed 1 base and J shed 7 bases, with 13 bases lying between them. The CDR3 covers 15 residues. The CDR3 here is CASSIVGQLGGELFF. The CDR3 region has the DNA TGTGCCAGTAGTATAGTGGGACAACTTGGCGGGGAGCTGTTTTTT.

The chain has TRBV7-9 and TRBJ1-5; unclear D gene. Germline CDR1 and CDR2: SEHNR and FQNEAQ (reference sequence). The length of the CDR3 is 12 residues. V was shortened by 0 bases and J by 13 bases, with 10 bases between the two germline ends. CDR3 loop: CASSLALSQQHF. CDR3 DNA sequence: TGTGCCAGCAGCTTAGCCTTGTCACAACAGCATTTT.

The CDR3: CASRIRQDGTYNEQFF. CDR3 DNA sequence: TGTGCCAGCAGGATAAGACAGGACGGAACCTACAATGAGCAGTTCTTC. V and J are TRBV27 and TRBJ2-1; weak D call: TRBD1 (6 bases). Germline loops: CDR1 MNHEY, CDR2 SMNVEV (reference sequence). Trimming pared 6 bases from V and 2 bases from J, leaving 17 bases between. This CDR3 spans 16 amino acids.

The chain couples TRBV19 to TRBJ2-5; 8 positions agree with TRBD1. Losses at the gene ends were 4 bases for V and 9 bases for J; bases not matched to a gene: 10. Germline V lookup: CDR1 LNHDA, CDR2 SQIVND (reference sequence). The CDR3 extends over 14 amino acids. The CDR3, as DNA: TGTGCCAGTAGTACCAGACAGGGGAACTGGGCCCAGTACTTC. Its protein is CASSTRQGNWAQYF.

The chain is built from TRBV11-3 and TRBJ1-1; D is possibly TRBD1 (5 bases). CDR1 and CDR2 (germline): SGHNT, YENEEA. Trimming pared 4 bases from V and 2 bases from J, leaving 17 bases between. This CDR3 is built from 16 residues. CDR3 bases: TGTGCCAGCAGCTCCAGCTGGAGACAGAGTAACACTGAAGCTTTCTTT. This translates into CASSSSWRQSNTEAFF.

CDR3 protein: CASSPGRLGPAETQYF. DNA for the CDR3: TGCGCCAGCAGCCCGGGCCGGTTGGGACCCGCGGAGACCCAGTACTTC. V gene TRBV5-1 combines with J gene TRBJ2-5; the D call may be TRBD1 or TRBD2 (5 bases each). Germline CDR1 is SGHRS and CDR2 is YFSETQ. The V gene lost 4 bases and the J gene lost 5 bases, with 21 bases spanning the gap. There are 16 residues in the CDR3.

The chain is built from TRBV11-2 and TRBJ2-3, with D perhaps TRBD2 (5 bases). CDR1 SGHAT and CDR2 FQNNGV come from the germline V gene. V dropped 0 bases and J dropped 11 bases, with 12 bases sitting between them. CDR3 length: 13 residues. The CDR3 coding sequence is TGTGCCAGCAGCTTAGAGGCCGGGGTTAGGCAGTATTTT. Amino acid sequence: CASSLEAGVRQYF.

The chain couples TRBV6-5 to TRBJ2-7; no firm D call. V lost 8 bases, J lost 12 bases, and 17 bases lay in between. Germline V CDR1 and CDR2: MNHEY, SVGAGI. There are 11 residues in the CDR3. The CDR3 is CASGPGRKRYF. In DNA, the CDR3 is TGTGCCAGCGGGCCAGGACGGAAGCGGTACTTC.

A remark on this clone: One junction end disagrees with the germline gene, perhaps due to a read error. The chain recombines TRBV11-3 with TRBJ2-7; 7 bases match TRBD2. Germline CDR1 is SGHNT and CDR2 is YENEEA. This CDR3 region has 14 residues. The CDR3 coding sequence is TGTGCCAGCAGCTTAGATCCCAGACTAGCTTCTCGCGTCTTC. Its protein is CASSLDPRLASRVF.

The chain uses TRBV29-1 and TRBJ2-7; TRBD1 is a possible D gene (5 bases). V lost 1 base to trimming and J lost 5 bases, with 12 bases between them. CDR3 length: 13 residues. The V gene's germline CDR1 is SQVTM and CDR2 ANQGSEA. The CDR3 here is CSVEGSAGNEQYF. For the CDR3, the DNA is TGCAGCGTTGAAGGCTCGGCAGGGAACGAGCAGTACTTC.

This chain links TRBV6-1 with TRBJ2-4, with D perhaps TRBD2 (6 bases). CDR3 length: 14 amino acids. V shed 6 bases and J shed 1 base, with 10 bases lying between them. Germline V gives CDR1 MNHNS, CDR2 SASEGT. CDR3 in DNA: TGTGCCAGCAGACTCGGGGGTGCCAAAAACATTCAGTACTTC. Protein: CASRLGGAKNIQYF.

This chain joins TRBV19 and TRBJ2-1, with 10 bases fitting TRBD2. The CDR3 length is 15 residues. The trim removed 8 bases at V and 5 bases at J, leaving 9 bases unmatched. Per the germline V gene, CDR1 is LNHDA and CDR2 is SQIVND (reference sequence). In DNA, the CDR3 is TGTGCCAGTGGCTTAGGACTAGCGGATCACAATGAGCAGTTCTTC. Residues: CASGLGLADHNEQFF.

The chain links TRBV6-6 to TRBJ1-3; D is uncertain. The V gene's germline CDR1 is MNHNY and CDR2 SVGAGI (reference sequence). The V and J ends lost 7 bases and 0 bases respectively, with 13 bases between them. This CDR3 comprises 15 residues. In DNA form, the CDR3 reads TGTGCCAGCATTCAAGGTATATCCTCTGGAAACACCATATATTTT. Residues: CASIQGISSGNTIYF.